The rows below give T cell receptor beta chains drawn from one sample of a study of blood T cells in healthy people across ages. TCRdb ran MiXCR on the 5' RACE reads and lists one entry per CDR3 protein. Here the sample spans about 780,000 distinct CDR3 sequences, roughly 46% being singletons. The material sequenced was blood. These receptors were taken from an elderly man in good health. Each CDR3 is given with its conserved first and last residue. A D gene is named only where the DNA matches it firmly. Clone size is not always given. Where it is, it says once, few, many or a class for expanded clones.

d_call,v_call,clone_size,j_call,cdr3_nt,cdr3_aa
.,TRBV28,.,TRBJ1-5,TGTGCCAGCAGCCATGACAGTAGCAATCAGCCCCAGCATTTT,CASSHDSSNQPQHF
TRBD1,TRBV20-1,many,TRBJ2-7,TGCAGTGCTAGACCCGGGACAGGGCAACTCGAGCAGTACTTC,CSARPGTGQLEQYF
.,TRBV2,few,TRBJ2-5,TGTGCCTGCAGTCAAGAGACCCAGTACTTC,CACSQETQYF
.,TRBV10-1,.,TRBJ2-5,TGCGCCAGCAGTGCCCGTGTGGGACAAGAGACCCAGTACTTC,CASSARVGQETQYF
.,TRBV12-3/TRBV12-4,few,TRBJ2-2,TGTGCCAGCAGTTTAGTGGGGTCGAACACCGGGGAGCTGTTTTTT,CASSLVGSNTGELFF
.,TRBV10-3,many,TRBJ1-2,TGTGCCATCAGTGAGAGACAGAACTATGGCTACACCTTC,CAISERQNYGYTF
TRBD1,TRBV12-3/TRBV12-4,.,TRBJ1-1,TGTGCCAGCAGTCCGGGGGGACAGCAGAACACTGAAGCTTTCTTT,CASSPGGQQNTEAFF
.,TRBV4-1,.,TRBJ1-1,TGCGCCAGCAGCCAAACTGCAAGGACTGAAGCTTTCTTT,CASSQTARTEAFF
TRBD1,TRBV18,.,TRBJ2-3,TGTGCCAGCTCCCTTGACAGGGCCTCAGATACGCAGTATTTT,CASSLDRASDTQYF
.,TRBV12-3/TRBV12-4,.,TRBJ2-1,TGTGCCAGCAGTTCCTTGGGACAAAAGGGGCGCGATGAGCAGTTCTTC,CASSSLGQKGRDEQFF
.,TRBV12-3/TRBV12-4,.,TRBJ2-3,TGTGCCAGCAGTATAATTTCTAGCACAGATACGCAGTATTTT,CASSIISSTDTQYF
TRBD1,TRBV27,.,TRBJ2-7,TGTGCCAGCAGTTTATCCCCGACAGGGATCTACGAGCAGTACTTC,CASSLSPTGIYEQYF
.,TRBV20-1,.,TRBJ2-2,TGCAGTGCTAGTCGGGGTACCGACACCGGGGAGCTGTTTTTT,CSASRGTDTGELFF
TRBD1,TRBV28,few,TRBJ2-5,TGTGCCAGCTTACTAATACAGGGGGAGTCGGAGACCCAGTACTTC,CASLLIQGESETQYF
.,TRBV4-3,.,TRBJ1-6,TGCGCCAGCAGCCAAGATCTGACGAATACACCCCTCCACTTT,CASSQDLTNTPLHF
.,TRBV4-3,.,TRBJ1-4,TGCGCCAGCAGCCAACAGGTCCTTAATGAAAAACTGTTTTTT,CASSQQVLNEKLFF
TRBD2,TRBV5-1,.,TRBJ2-1,TGCGCCAGCAGCTTGGTTACGGGACTAGATAATGAGCAGTTCTTC,CASSLVTGLDNEQFF
.,TRBV27,.,TRBJ2-1,TGTGCCAGCATCCGACTAGGTATGGGGCACAGTGATGAGCAGTTCTTC,CASIRLGMGHSDEQFF
TRBD1,TRBV4-1,.,TRBJ1-1,TGCGCCAGCAGCCAAGTTGGTACAGGGGGTATTGAAGCTTTCTTT,CASSQVGTGGIEAFF
.,TRBV5-1,.,TRBJ2-7,TGCGCCAGCAGAAATCCGAGTCAGTCTAGCTCCTACAATGAGCAGTACTTC,CASRNPSQSSSYNEQYF
.,TRBV28,.,TRBJ1-6,TGTGCCAGCAGTTTACCGCGGGGACCCCTCCACTTT,CASSLPRGPLHF
.,TRBV20-1,many,TRBJ2-7,TGCAGTGCTAGAGATCCCGGGGGTCAGAGCTACGAGCAGTACTTC,CSARDPGGQSYEQYF
.,TRBV20-1,many,TRBJ2-1,TGCAGTCCGCGTGGGACGGCCGGCGGTGAGCAGTTCTTC,CSPRGTAGGEQFF
.,TRBV7-7,.,TRBJ2-3,TGTGCTAGCAGCCCCTTAAGGCGACCCACAGATACGCAGTATTTT,CASSPLRRPTDTQYF
TRBD2,TRBV27,.,TRBJ2-1,TGTGCCAGCAGTTCCGGGAGGAAAAATGAGCAGTTCTTC,CASSSGRKNEQFF
TRBD1,TRBV11-2,.,TRBJ2-7,TGTGCCAGCAGCCGAACCGTGGGACAGGGGGCTTACGAGCAGTACTTC,CASSRTVGQGAYEQYF
.,TRBV15,.,TRBJ2-3,TGTGCCACCAGCGGCAGGGGATACGATACGCAGTATTTT,CATSGRGYDTQYF
.,TRBV29-1,many,TRBJ1-5,TGCAGCGCCCAGGACGGTCTCAATCAGCCCCAGCATTTT,CSAQDGLNQPQHF
.,TRBV3-1,.,TRBJ2-7,TGTGCCAGCAGCCAATATGGGATTAAAAACTACGAGCAGTACTTC,CASSQYGIKNYEQYF
.,TRBV9,.,TRBJ2-1,TGTGCCAGCAGCGTAGGATGGCACAATGAGCAGTTCTTC,CASSVGWHNEQFF